Listed below are T cell receptor beta chains from one sample, sequenced in a study of T cells in Graves' hyperthyroidism and ophthalmopathy. TCRdb reanalysed the multiplex PCR reads using MiXCR and keeps one entry per CDR3 protein. The sample includes some 760,000 distinct CDR3 sequences, approximately 14% of them seen just once. Sequencing input: blood. Every receptor here comes from a young woman with Graves' hyperthyroidism. Each CDR3 is given with its conserved first and last residue. The D gene is left open where the match is weak. Part of the rows lack a size; the others show once, few, many or a class for expanded clones.

j_call d_call clone_size cdr3_length v_call cdr3_nt cdr3_aa
TRBJ2-7 . . 13 TRBV27 TGTGCCAGCAGCACCCATGGCCGGAACGAGCAGTACTTC CASSTHGRNEQYF
TRBJ2-6 TRBD1 . 16 TRBV6-2/TRBV6-3 TGTGCCAGCAGTTACCAAACAGGGGCTGGGGCCAACGTCCTGACTTTC CASSYQTGAGANVLTF
TRBJ1-5 . many 14 TRBV2 TGTGCCAGCATAGCGCAGCTAGGGGATCAGCCCCAGCATTTT CASIAQLGDQPQHF
TRBJ2-4 . many 18 TRBV12-3/TRBV12-4 TGTGCCAGCAGTACTAAGATCGACCACAGGGTCGCCAAAAACATTCAGTACTTC CASSTKIDHRVAKNIQYF
TRBJ2-7 . . 15 TRBV6-1 TGTGCCAGCAGTGATGCGTGGACAGTTGCCTACGAGCAGTACTTC CASSDAWTVAYEQYF
TRBJ2-7 TRBD1 many 15 TRBV12-3/TRBV12-4 TGTGCCAGCAGATCCGGGACAGGTACCTTCTACGAGCAGTACTTC CASRSGTGTFYEQYF
TRBJ2-4 TRBD2 . 17 TRBV7-2 TGTGCCAGCAGCTCGGGACTAGCGGGAGGGGAGGGAAACATTCAGTACTTC CASSSGLAGGEGNIQYF
TRBJ2-7 TRBD2 . 19 TRBV19 TGTGCCAGTAGTATCCGGACAGCGGGATTGACTAGCGGGAGCTACGAGCAGTACTTC CASSIRTAGLTSGSYEQYF
TRBJ2-3 TRBD2 many 18 TRBV13 TGTGCCAGCAGCTTAGCGGGTCTAGCGGGAAGAGGGGTAAATACGCAGTATTTT CASSLAGLAGRGVNTQYF
TRBJ2-1 TRBD2 few 17 TRBV11-2 TGTGCCAGCAGCGCCATGTTGGGACTAGCGGGAGTAAGTGAGCAGTTCTTC CASSAMLGLAGVSEQFF
TRBJ1-1 TRBD1 . 15 TRBV6-5 TGTGCCAGCAGTTACTCGACAGGGGAGCCCACTGAAGCTTTCTTT CASSYSTGEPTEAFF
TRBJ2-2 TRBD2 many 22 TRBV2 TGTGCCAGCAGTGAAGTCGAATGGTTCGGGTCAACTAGCGGATCTAACACCGGGGAGCTGTTTTTT CASSEVEWFGSTSGSNTGELFF
TRBJ2-3 TRBD1 few 17 TRBV5-1 TGCGCCAGCTTGCCGGGACAGGGAGTTAGGAGCACAGATACGCAGTATTTT CASLPGQGVRSTDTQYF
TRBJ1-1 . many 14 TRBV18 TGTGCCAGCTCAGGACAGAGTACGAACACTGAAGCTTTCTTT CASSGQSTNTEAFF
TRBJ2-1 TRBD2 many 13 TRBV30 TGTGCCTGGAGGGGACTAGTCATTCATGAGCAGTTCTTC CAWRGLVIHEQFF
TRBJ1-1 . few 16 TRBV10-1 TGCGCCAGCAGTAAGTACAGGGAGGGGGAACACCTTGAAGCTTTCTTT CASSKYREGEHLEAFF
TRBJ1-1 TRBD1 many 14 TRBV20-1 TGCAGTGCTAGAGCCCCCGACAGGGGAACTGAAGCTTTCTTT CSARAPDRGTEAFF
TRBJ1-1 . many 13 TRBV30 TGTGCCTGGAGTTTTGACCACAGGGATGGAGCTTTCTTT CAWSFDHRDGAFF
TRBJ2-3 . few 16 TRBV30 TGTGCCTGGAATTCGCCGGGGCGGGATGGCACAGATACGCAGTATTTT CAWNSPGRDGTDTQYF
TRBJ2-7 . many 15 TRBV12-3/TRBV12-4 TGTGCCAGCAGTCTGACTAGTCGGGAAGGATACGAGCAGTACTTC CASSLTSREGYEQYF
TRBJ2-5 . many 15 TRBV7-8 TGTGCCAGCAGCTTCCCTACCTGGACAAAAGAGACCCAGTACTTC CASSFPTWTKETQYF
TRBJ2-3 TRBD1 many 16 TRBV12-3/TRBV12-4 TGTGCCAGCAGTCCCCCCGGGACAGCGGTCACAGATACGCAGTATTTT CASSPPGTAVTDTQYF
TRBJ1-1 TRBD1 few 13 TRBV20-1 TGCAGTGCTAGAGACAGGGGGCCTATCGGGGCTTTCTTT CSARDRGPIGAFF
TRBJ1-1 TRBD1 . 15 TRBV6-1 TGTGCCAGCCGCGTTGCCAGGGGGCTGCCTCCTGAAGCTTTCTTT CASRVARGLPPEAFF
TRBJ2-7 . . 14 TRBV7-9 TGTGCCAGCAGCTCAGGCCCGGGACTTTACGAGCAGTACTTC CASSSGPGLYEQYF
TRBJ2-7 . many 15 TRBV12-3/TRBV12-4 TGTGCCAGCAGTTTAAGGCAGAACCCCTCCTACGAGCAGTACTTC CASSLRQNPSYEQYF
TRBJ1-2 . few 13 TRBV12-3/TRBV12-4 TGTGCCAGCAGTTTAGCTGTGGGATATGGCTACACCTTC CASSLAVGYGYTF
TRBJ2-7 TRBD1 few 17 TRBV14 TGTGCCAGCAGCCTCCGGGACAGGGGACGATCATCCTACGAGCAGTACTTC CASSLRDRGRSSYEQYF
TRBJ1-5 TRBD1 few 13 TRBV19 TGTGCCAGCGCGGACAGGTACGGGCAGCCCCAGCATTTT CASADRYGQPQHF
TRBJ2-1 TRBD2 many 17 TRBV27 TGTGCCAGCAGCTTAGGACTAGCGGGAGTTGGGGTCAATGAGCAGTTCTTC CASSLGLAGVGVNEQFF
TRBJ1-3 . once 18 TRBV9 TGTGCCAGCAGCCCGTTAAGTCCCACTAGGGCAGTCGGAAACACCATATATTTT CASSPLSPTRAVGNTIYF
TRBJ1-1 . many 15 TRBV3-1 TGTGCCAGCAGCTCCCCCCGTCGGGGGATCGCTGAAGCTTTCTTT CASSSPRRGIAEAFF
TRBJ1-6 . . 12 TRBV5-5 TGTGCCAGCAGCTCCGGGGAGCCACCCCTCCACTTT CASSSGEPPLHF
TRBJ1-1 . . 19 TRBV19 TGTGCCAGTAGTATAGACCCTCGGGGGACCCGAGAACCGAACACTGAAGCTTTCTTT CASSIDPRGTREPNTEAFF
TRBJ2-3 TRBD2 many 15 TRBV29-1 TGCAGCGCGGGGACTAGCGGGAGGGTCACAGATACGCAGTATTTT CSAGTSGRVTDTQYF
TRBJ2-1 . many 15 TRBV7-2 TGTGCCAGCAGCCCGGCCGGGACGGTCGACAATGAGCAGTTCTTC CASSPAGTVDNEQFF
TRBJ2-6 . . 19 TRBV28 TGTGCCAGCAGCATACTACCAGGGGCCCACCACTCTGGGGCCAACGTCCTGACTTTC CASSILPGAHHSGANVLTF
TRBJ1-3 TRBD1 . 15 TRBV28 TGTGCCAGCAGTTTTGGGACAGGGATGTCGGACACCATATATTTT CASSFGTGMSDTIYF
TRBJ2-3 . few 14 TRBV9 TGTGCCAGCAGCGTACAAGGGTCCGCAGATACGCAGTATTTT CASSVQGSADTQYF
TRBJ2-1 TRBD2 many 14 TRBV20-1 TGCAGTGCCCGGACTAGCGGGAAGTGGGATGAGCAGTTCTTC CSARTSGKWDEQFF
TRBJ2-3 . many 17 TRBV18 TGTGCCAGCTCAAGCACAGGCAAGGCCCCCTCCCCAGATACGCAGTATTTT CASSSTGKAPSPDTQYF
TRBJ2-1 TRBD1 many 14 TRBV12-3/TRBV12-4 TGTGCCAGCAGACGGGACAGGGTTTTCGATGAGCAGTTCTTC CASRRDRVFDEQFF